The subject of this entry is one TCR beta chain. TCRdb keeps only in-frame clones here, not all; method: immunoSEQ multiplex PCR. This sample carries some 140,000 clones, approximately 84% of them seen once, and the ten largest clones take about a sixth. This sample was taken from a study of blood T cell repertoires in COVID-19. The wider study: Specimens from acute and convalescent COVID-19 originated in the United States, Italy and Spain.

The V gene's germline CDR1 is MNHEY and CDR2 SVGAGI. V was pared by 6 bases and J by 10 bases, with 10 bases between. This CDR3 spans 12 amino acids. The clonotype comes from a woman in her 50s who had recovered from COVID-19. This rearrangement joins TRBV6-5 to TRBJ1-6; D perhaps matches TRBD1 (6 bases). What was sequenced was peripheral blood. The CDR3 sequence is CASRQGASPLHF. The CDR3, as DNA: TGTGCCAGCAGACAGGGAGCCTCACCCCTCCACTTT.